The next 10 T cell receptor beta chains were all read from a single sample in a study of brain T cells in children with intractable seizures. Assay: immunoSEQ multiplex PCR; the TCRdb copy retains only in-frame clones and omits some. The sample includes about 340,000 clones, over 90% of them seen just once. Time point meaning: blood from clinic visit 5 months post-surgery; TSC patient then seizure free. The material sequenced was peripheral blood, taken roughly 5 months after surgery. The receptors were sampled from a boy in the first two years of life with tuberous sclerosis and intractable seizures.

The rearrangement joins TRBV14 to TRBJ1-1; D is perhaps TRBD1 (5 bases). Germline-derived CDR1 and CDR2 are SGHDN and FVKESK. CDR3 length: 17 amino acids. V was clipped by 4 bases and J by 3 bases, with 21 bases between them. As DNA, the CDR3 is TGTGCCAGCAGCCCGTTCGGGGGGTCAGAACTGTACACTGAAGCTTTCTTT. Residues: CASSPFGGSELYTEAFF. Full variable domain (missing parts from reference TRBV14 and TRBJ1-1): EAGVTQFPSHSVIEKGQTVTLRCDPISGHDNLYWYRRVMGKEIKFLLHFVKESKQDESGMPNNRFLAERTGGTYSTLKVQPAELEDSGVYFCASSPFGGSELYTEAFFGQGTRLTVV.

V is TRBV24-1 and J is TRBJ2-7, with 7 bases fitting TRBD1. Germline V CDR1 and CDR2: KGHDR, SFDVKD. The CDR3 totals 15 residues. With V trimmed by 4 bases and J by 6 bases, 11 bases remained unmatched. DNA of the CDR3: TGTGCCACCAGTGACTTAGGACCCAGGGGGTTCGAGCAGTACTTC. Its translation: CATSDLGPRGFEQYF.

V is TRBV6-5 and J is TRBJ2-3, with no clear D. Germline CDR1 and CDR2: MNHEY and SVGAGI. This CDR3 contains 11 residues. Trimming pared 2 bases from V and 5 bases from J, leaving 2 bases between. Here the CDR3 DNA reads TGTGCCAGCAGTTACCTAGATACGCAGTATTTT. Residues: CASSYLDTQYF.

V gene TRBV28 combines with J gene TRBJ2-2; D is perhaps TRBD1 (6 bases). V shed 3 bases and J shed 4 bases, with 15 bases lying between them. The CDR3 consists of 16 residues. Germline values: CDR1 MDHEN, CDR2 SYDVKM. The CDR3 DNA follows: TGTGCCAGCAGTTTTCAGGGGTCGAGGAGCACCGGGGAGCTGTTTTTT. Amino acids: CASSFQGSRSTGELFF.

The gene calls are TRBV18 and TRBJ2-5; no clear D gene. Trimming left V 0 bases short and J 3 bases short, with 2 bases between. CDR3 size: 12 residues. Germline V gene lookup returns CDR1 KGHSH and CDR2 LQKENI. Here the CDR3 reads CASSPPEETQYF. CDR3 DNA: TGTGCCAGCTCACCACCTGAAGAGACCCAGTACTTC. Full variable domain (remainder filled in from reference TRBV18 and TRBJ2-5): NAGVMQNPRHLVRRRGQEARLRCSPMKGHSHVYWYRQLPEEGLKFMVYLQKENIIDESGMPKERFSAEFPKEGPSILRIQQVVRGDSAAYFCASSPPEETQYFGPGTRLLVL.

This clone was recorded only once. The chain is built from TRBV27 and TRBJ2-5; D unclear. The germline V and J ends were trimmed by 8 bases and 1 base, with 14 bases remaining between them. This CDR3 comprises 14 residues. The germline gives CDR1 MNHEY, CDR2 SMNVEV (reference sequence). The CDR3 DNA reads TGTGCCAGCGGATCGACGGGCTTCCAAGAGACCCAGTACTTC. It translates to CASGSTGFQETQYF.

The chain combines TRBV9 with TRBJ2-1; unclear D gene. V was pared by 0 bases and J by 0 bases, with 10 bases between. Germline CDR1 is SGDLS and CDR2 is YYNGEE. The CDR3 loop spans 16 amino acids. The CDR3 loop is CASSVVRWSSYNEQFF. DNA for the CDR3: TGTGCCAGCAGCGTAGTTAGGTGGAGCTCCTACAATGAGCAGTTCTTC.

CDR3 sequence: CAWRPRVRGYGYTF. CDR3 sequence (DNA): TGTGCCTGGAGGCCCAGGGTGAGGGGCTATGGCTACACCTTC. This rearrangement joins TRBV30 to TRBJ1-2; possibly TRBD1 for D (5 bases). Germline V lookup: CDR1 GTSNPN, CDR2 SVGIG (reference sequence). V lost 3 bases, J lost 4 bases, and 15 bases lay in between. The CDR3 extends over 14 amino acids.

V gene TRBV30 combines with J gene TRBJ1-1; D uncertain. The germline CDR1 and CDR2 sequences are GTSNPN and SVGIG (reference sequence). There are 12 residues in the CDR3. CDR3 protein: CARVSLDTEAFF. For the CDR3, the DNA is TGTGCGCGAGTCTCTCTCGACACTGAAGCTTTCTTT.

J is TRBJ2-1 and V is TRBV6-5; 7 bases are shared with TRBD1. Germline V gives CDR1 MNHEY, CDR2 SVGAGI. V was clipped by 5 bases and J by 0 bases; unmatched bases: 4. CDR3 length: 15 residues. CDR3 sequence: CASSPDRDSYNEQFF. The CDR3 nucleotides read TGTGCCAGCAGTCCTGACAGGGACTCCTACAATGAGCAGTTCTTC.